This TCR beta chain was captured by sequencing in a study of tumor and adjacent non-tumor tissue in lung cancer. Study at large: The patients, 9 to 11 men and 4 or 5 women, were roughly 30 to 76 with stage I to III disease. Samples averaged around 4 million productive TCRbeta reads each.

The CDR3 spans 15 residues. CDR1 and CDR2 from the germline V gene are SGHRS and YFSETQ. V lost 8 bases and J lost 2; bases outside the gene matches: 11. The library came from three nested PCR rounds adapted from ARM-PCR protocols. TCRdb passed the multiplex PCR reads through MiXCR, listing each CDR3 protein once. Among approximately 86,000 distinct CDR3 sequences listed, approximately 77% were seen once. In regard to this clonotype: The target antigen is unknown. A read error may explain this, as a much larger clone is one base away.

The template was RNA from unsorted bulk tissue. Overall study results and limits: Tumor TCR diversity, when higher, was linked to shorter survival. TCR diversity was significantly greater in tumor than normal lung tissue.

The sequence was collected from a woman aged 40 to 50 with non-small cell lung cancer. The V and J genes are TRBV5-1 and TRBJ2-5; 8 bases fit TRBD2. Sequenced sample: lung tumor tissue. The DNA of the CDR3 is TGCGCCAGGGGACCCGGGACTAGTCTTCAAGAGACCCAGTACTTC. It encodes CARGPGTSLQETQYF. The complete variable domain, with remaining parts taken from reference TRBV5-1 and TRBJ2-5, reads KAGVTQTPRYLIKTRGQQVTLSCSPISGHRSVSWYQQTPGQGLQFLFEYFSETQRNKGNFPGRFSGRQFSNSRSEMNVSTLELGDSALYLCARGPGTSLQETQYFGPGTRLLVL.